These 9 T cell receptor beta chains came from one sample sequenced in a study of T-cell memory formation after mild COVID-19. TCRdb re-derived calls from the 5' RACE reads in MiXCR, one entry per CDR3 protein. The sample shows a few hundred thousand distinct CDR3 sequences, roughly 20% of them seen only once. The sequenced material came from PBMCs or a T cell subset sorted from them (not recorded which). The receptors stem from a man between 18 and 29 years old who had mild COVID-19 (a few samples of this study predate the infection). Cell type and time point are not known.

Of note for this clonotype: Sequence at one end of the junction differs from germline and may be a read error. This rearrangement joins TRBV19 to TRBJ2-7; 10 bases align to TRBD1. This CDR3 has 15 residues. Per germline, CDR1 LNHDA and CDR2 SQIVND (reference sequence). CDR3 residues: CASSLDRGQTYEQYF. The CDR3 DNA reads as TGTGCCAGTAGTCTAGACAGGGGGCAGACCTACGAGCAGTACTTC.

There are a few counts of this clonotype. The rearrangement links TRBV28 to TRBJ2-7; possibly TRBD2 for D (5 bases). CDR3 length: 12 amino acids. V lost 5 bases, J lost 7 bases, and 12 bases lay in between. Germline V lookup: CDR1 MDHEN, CDR2 SYDVKM. This CDR3 reads CASSVGRKEQYV. DNA for the CDR3: TGTGCCAGCAGTGTTGGGAGAAAGGAGCAGTACGTC.

The J gene is TRBJ1-5, the V gene TRBV18; TRBD1 aligns across 12 bases. The length of the CDR3 is 16 residues. The trim removed 3 bases at V and 2 bases at J, leaving 2 bases unmatched. CDR1 and CDR2 (germline): KGHSH, LQKENI. The CDR3 is CASSPGTGGGNQPQHF. The CDR3 DNA follows: TGTGCCAGCTCACCCGGGACAGGGGGCGGCAATCAGCCCCAGCATTTT.

This clonotype was picked up many times. The chain joins TRBV7-9 to TRBJ2-5; D is uncertain. CDR3 length equals 14 residues. Trimming left V 4 bases short and J 2 bases short, with 11 bases between. Germline CDR1 SEHNR, CDR2 FQNEAQ (reference sequence). The CDR3 coding sequence is TGTGCCAGCAGCTATTGGGCCGTGCAAGAGACCCAGTACTTC. Protein product: CASSYWAVQETQYF.

The V and J genes are TRBV11-2 and TRBJ2-5; TRBD2 agrees at 9 bases. Germline lookup yields CDR1 SGHAT and CDR2 FQNNGV. The CDR3 sequence is 17 residues long. Losses at the gene ends were 1 base for V and 0 bases for J; bases not matched to a gene: 6. CDR3 DNA sequence: TGTGCCAGCAGCTTAGGGGTCGCGGGGGGGTACCAAGAGACCCAGTACTTC. Protein: CASSLGVAGGYQETQYF.

This clonotype was seen only a few times. J is TRBJ2-5 and V is TRBV6-6; 7 nucleotides align to TRBD2. This CDR3 contains 12 residues. The junction had 1 base not matched to a gene; V was cut back by 7 bases and J by 2 bases. CDR1 is MNHNY and CDR2 is SVGAGI in the germline V gene (reference sequence). The CDR3 DNA reads as TGTGCCAGCAACGGGGGGCAAGAGACCCAGTACTTC. Its protein is CASNGGQETQYF.

In its sample, this clonotype was seen a few times. The rearrangement links TRBV5-1 to TRBJ2-3; TRBD2 aligns across 9 bases. Germline V gene data show CDR1 as SGHRS and CDR2 as YFSETQ. The CDR3 runs 15 residues. Trimming removed 1 base from V and 2 bases from J; junction bases left unmatched: 2. CDR3 sequence reads: CASSLTSGYTDTQYF. CDR3 in DNA: TGCGCCAGCAGCTTGACTAGCGGGTACACAGATACGCAGTATTTT.

V and J are TRBV6-1 and TRBJ1-2; the D gene is possibly TRBD1 (6 bases). From germline, CDR1 is MNHNS and CDR2 SASEGT. This CDR3 has 14 amino acids. V lost 4 bases to trimming and J lost 7 bases, with 16 bases between them. CDR3 nucleotide sequence: TGTGCCAGCAGTGGTGACAGGTTGACCGGTGGCTACACCTTC. Translation: CASSGDRLTGGYTF.

This clonotype turned up a few times. This chain joins TRBV4-1 and TRBJ2-1, with 8 bases that match TRBD1. Per the germline V gene, CDR1 is MGHRA and CDR2 is YSYEKL. The CDR3 is made up of 16 amino acids. J gave up 3 bases and V 1 base, and 5 bases lay outside the gene matches. The CDR3 nucleotides read TGCGCCAGCAGCCAAGGAGGAGGACAGGGCTACAATGAGCAGTTCTTC. Protein: CASSQGGGQGYNEQFF.